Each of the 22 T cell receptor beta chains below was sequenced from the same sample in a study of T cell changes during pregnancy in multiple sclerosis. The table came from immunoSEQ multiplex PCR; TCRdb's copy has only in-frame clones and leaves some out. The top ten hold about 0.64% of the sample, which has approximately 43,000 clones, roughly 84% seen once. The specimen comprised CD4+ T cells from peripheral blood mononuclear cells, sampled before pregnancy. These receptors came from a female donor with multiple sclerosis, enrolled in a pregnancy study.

The CDR3 DNA sequence: TGCGCCAGCAGTTCAACGGGCGGGAGCCAGTTCTTC. Amino acid sequence: CASSSTGGSQFF. The V gene is TRBV10-1, the J gene TRBJ2-1; TRBD2 aligns across 7 bases. The J segment lost 13 bases and the V segment lost 5 bases, leaving 8 bases of the junction unmatched. Germline assignment: CDR1 WNHNN and CDR2 SYGVQD (reference sequence). This CDR3 is built from 12 residues.

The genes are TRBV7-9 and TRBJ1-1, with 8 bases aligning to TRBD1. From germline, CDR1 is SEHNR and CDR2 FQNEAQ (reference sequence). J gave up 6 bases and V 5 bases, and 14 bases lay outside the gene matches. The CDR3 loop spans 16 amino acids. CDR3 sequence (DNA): TGTGCCAGCAGCCCTGGACAGGGTCTCTTACTAGCTGAAGCTTTCTTT. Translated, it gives CASSPGQGLLLAEAFF.

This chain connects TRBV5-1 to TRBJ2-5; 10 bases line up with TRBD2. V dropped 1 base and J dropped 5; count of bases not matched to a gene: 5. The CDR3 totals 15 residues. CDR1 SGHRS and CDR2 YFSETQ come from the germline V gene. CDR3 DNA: TGCGCCAGCAGCTTGTCGACTAGCGGGCAGGAGACCCAGTACTTC. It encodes CASSLSTSGQETQYF.

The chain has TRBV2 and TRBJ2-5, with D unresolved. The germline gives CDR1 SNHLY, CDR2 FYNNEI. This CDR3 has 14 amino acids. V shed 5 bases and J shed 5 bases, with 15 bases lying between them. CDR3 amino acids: CASSYQERSETQYF. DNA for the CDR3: TGTGCCAGCAGTTATCAAGAGAGATCCGAGACCCAGTACTTC.

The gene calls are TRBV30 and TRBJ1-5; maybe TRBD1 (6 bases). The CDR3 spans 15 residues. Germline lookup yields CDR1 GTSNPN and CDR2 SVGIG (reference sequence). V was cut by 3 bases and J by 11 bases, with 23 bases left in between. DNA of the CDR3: TGTGCCTGGAGCAAAATGGACAGCGGCCGATGGGCCCAGCATTTT. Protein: CAWSKMDSGRWAQHF.

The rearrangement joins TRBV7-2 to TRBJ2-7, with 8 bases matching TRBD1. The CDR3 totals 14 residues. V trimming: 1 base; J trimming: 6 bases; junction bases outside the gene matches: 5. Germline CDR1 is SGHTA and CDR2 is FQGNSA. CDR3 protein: CASSLGTGSSEQYF. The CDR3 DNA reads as TGTGCCAGCAGCTTAGGGACAGGGAGCTCCGAGCAGTACTTC.

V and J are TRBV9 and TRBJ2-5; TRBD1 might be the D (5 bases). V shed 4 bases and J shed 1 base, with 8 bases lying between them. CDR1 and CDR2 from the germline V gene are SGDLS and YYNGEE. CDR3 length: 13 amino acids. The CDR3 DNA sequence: TGTGCCAGCAGCTATAGGGGCCAAGAGACCCAGTACTTC. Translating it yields CASSYRGQETQYF.

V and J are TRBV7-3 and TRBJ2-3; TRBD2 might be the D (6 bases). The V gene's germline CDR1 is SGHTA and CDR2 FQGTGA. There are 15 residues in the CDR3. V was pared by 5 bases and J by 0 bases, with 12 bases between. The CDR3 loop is CASSEGSGSTDTQYF. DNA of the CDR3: TGTGCCAGCAGCGAGGGGAGCGGGAGCACAGATACGCAGTATTTT.

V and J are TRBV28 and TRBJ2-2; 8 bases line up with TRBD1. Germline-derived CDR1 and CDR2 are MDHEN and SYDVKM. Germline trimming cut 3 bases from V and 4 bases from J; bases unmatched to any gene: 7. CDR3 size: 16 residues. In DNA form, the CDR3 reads TGTGCCAGCAGTTTGGTGGGCAGGGGGCTCACCGGGGAGCTGTTTTTT. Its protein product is CASSLVGRGLTGELFF. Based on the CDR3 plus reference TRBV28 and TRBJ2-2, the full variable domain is DVKVTQSSRYLVKRTGEKVFLECVQDMDHENMFWYRQDPGLGLRLIYFSYDVKMKEKGDIPEGYSVSREKKERFSLILESASTNQTSMYLCASSLVGRGLTGELFFGEGSRLTVL.

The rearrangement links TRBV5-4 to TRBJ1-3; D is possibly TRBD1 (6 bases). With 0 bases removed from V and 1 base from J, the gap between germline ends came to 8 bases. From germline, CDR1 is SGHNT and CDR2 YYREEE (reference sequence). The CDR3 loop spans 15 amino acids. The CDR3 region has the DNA TGTGCCAGCAGCTTGGATCAGGGGTCTGGAAACACCATATATTTT. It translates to CASSLDQGSGNTIYF.

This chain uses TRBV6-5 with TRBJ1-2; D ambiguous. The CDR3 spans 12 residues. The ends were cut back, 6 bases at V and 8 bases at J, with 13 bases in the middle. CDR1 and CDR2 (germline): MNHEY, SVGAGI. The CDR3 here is CASRSTWIGYTF. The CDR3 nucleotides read TGTGCCAGCAGGTCGACATGGATCGGCTACACCTTC.

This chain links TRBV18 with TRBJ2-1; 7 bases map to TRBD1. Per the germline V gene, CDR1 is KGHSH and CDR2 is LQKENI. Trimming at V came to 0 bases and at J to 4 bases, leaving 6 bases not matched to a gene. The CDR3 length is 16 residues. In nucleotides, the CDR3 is TGTGCCAGCTCACCACCGATCCAGGGGGTTTACAATGAGCAGTTCTTC. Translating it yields CASSPPIQGVYNEQFF.

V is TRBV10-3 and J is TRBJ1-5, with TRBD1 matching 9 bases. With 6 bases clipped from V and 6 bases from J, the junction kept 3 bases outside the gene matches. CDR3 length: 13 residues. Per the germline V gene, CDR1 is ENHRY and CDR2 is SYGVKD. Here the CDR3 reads CAIRQGAGQPQHF. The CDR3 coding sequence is TGTGCCATCAGACAGGGGGCAGGTCAGCCCCAGCATTTT.

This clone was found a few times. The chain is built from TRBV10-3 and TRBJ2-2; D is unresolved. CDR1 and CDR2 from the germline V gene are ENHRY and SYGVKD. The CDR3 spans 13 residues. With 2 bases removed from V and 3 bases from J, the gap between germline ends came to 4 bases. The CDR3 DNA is TGTGCCATCAGTGAGCGGGACACCGGGGAGCTGTTTTTT. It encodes CAISERDTGELFF.

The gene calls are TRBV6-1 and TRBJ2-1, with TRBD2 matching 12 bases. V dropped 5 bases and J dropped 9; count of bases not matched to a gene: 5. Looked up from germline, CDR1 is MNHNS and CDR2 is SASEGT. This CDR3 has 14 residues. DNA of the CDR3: TGTGCCAGCAGTCGGACTAGCGGGGTGGTTGAGCAGTTCTTC. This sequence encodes CASSRTSGVVEQFF.

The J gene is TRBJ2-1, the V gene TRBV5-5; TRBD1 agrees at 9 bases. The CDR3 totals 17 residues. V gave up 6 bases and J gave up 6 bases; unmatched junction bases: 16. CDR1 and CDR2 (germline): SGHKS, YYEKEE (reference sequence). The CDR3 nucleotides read TGTGCCAGCACCTCACCACCGGGGACAGGGCCCCGCAATGAGCAGTTCTTC. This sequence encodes CASTSPPGTGPRNEQFF.

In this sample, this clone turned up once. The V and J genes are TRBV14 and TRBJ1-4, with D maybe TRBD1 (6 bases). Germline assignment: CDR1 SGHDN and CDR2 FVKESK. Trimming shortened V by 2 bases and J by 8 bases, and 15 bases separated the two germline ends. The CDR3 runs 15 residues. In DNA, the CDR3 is TGTGCCAGCAGCCAATTACAGGGCTTTGGGGAAAAACTGTTTTTT. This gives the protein CASSQLQGFGEKLFF.

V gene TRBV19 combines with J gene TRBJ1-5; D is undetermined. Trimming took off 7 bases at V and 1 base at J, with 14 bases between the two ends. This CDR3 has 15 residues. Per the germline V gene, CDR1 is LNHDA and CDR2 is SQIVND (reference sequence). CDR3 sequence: CASNNPFSSNQPQHF. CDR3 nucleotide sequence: TGTGCCAGTAATAACCCGTTTAGCAGCAATCAGCCCCAGCATTTT.

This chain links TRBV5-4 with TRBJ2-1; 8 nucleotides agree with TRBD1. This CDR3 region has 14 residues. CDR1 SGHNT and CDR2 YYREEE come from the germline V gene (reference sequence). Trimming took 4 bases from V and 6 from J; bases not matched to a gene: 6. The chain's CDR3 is CASSPGGDFNEQFF. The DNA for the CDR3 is TGTGCCAGCAGCCCAGGGGGCGATTTCAATGAGCAGTTCTTC.

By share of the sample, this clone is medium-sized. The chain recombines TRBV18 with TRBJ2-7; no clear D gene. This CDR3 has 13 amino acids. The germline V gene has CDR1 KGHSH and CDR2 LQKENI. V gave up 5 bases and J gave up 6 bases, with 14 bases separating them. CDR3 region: CASSTGRLGEQYF. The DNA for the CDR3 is TGTGCCAGCTCAACCGGAAGACTCGGCGAGCAGTACTTC.

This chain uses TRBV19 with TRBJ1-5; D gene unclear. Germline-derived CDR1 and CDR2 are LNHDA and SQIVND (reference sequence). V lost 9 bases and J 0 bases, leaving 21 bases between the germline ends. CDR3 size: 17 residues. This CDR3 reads CASRPRFETYSNQPQHF. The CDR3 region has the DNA TGTGCCAGCCGCCCAAGATTTGAAACTTATAGCAATCAGCCCCAGCATTTT.

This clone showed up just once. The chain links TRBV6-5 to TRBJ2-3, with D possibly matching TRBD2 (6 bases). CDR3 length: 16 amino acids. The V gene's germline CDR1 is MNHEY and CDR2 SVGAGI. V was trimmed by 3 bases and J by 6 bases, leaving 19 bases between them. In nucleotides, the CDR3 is TGTGCCAGCAGTTATTGGGACTCCAGCCAGGTGGATACGCAGTATTTT. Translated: CASSYWDSSQVDTQYF.